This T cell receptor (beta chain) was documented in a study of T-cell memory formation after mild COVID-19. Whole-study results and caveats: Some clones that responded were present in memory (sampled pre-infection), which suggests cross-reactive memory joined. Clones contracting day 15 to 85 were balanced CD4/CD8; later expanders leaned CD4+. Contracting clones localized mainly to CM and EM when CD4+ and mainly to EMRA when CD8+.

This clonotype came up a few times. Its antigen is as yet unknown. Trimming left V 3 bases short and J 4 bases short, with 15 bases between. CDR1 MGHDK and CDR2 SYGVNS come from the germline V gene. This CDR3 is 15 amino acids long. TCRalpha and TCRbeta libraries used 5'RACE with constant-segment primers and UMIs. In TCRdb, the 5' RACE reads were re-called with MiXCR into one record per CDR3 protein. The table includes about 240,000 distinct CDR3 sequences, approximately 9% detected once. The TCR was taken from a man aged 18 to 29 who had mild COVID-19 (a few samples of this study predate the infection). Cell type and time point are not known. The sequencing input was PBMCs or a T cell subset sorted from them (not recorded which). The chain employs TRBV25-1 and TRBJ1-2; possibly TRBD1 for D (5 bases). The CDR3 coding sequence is TGTGCCAGCAGTGAGATTGACAGTTGGATCTATGGCTACACCTTC. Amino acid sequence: CASSEIDSWIYGYTF.